The clone carrying this T cell receptor beta chain was found once. Amplified TCR beta CDR3 regions were obtained using RNA transcripts as template. The first round was an RT-PCR with HTBI primers, and the second round was a multiplex PCR. TCRdb reprocessed the multiplex PCR reads via MiXCR and lists one record per CDR3 protein. Among just over 400,000 distinct CDR3 sequences listed, roughly 21% were seen once. The sample comes from a study of Graves' ophthalmopathy and Graves' hyperthyroidism. V lost 3 bases to trimming and J lost 3 bases, with 12 bases between them. CDR1 and CDR2 (germline): DFQATT, SNEGSKA (reference sequence). CDR3 length: 14 amino acids.

The rearrangement joins TRBV20-1 to TRBJ1-5, with D possibly being TRBD1 (5 bases). This TCR derives from a woman in her late teens or twenties with stable Graves' hyperthyroidism. Sequences were obtained from peripheral blood. CDR3 region: CSASTARDNQPQHF. The CDR3 coding sequence is TGCAGTGCTAGTACGGCCAGGGACAATCAGCCCCAGCATTTT.